This paragraph reports one TCR beta chain. Ten or more counts support this clonotype. Its specific antigen is unknown. Base quality data are lacking; no much larger clone is found one base away. The data stem from a study of T cells in Graves' hyperthyroidism and ophthalmopathy (dated by TCRdb to the late 2010s). Looking at the study overall: To identify TCR V-J signatures that set the groups apart, the researchers used a discovery cohort of 90 to 100 patients, made up of 40 to 45 with Graves' ophthalmopathy and approximately 57 with stable Graves' hyperthyroidism. The roughly 91 discovery patients were randomly split 7:3 into training and test sets. An independent validation cohort of around 19 hyperthyroidism patients and approximately 16 patients who later progressed to ophthalmopathy tested prospective prediction of ophthalmopathy. The paper describes TCR Vbeta CDR3 sequencing of some 130 peripheral blood samples, made up of roughly 45 ophthalmopathy patients, over 70 hyperthyroidism patients and 17 progressor patients. The study also compared thyroid tissue and blood T-cell repertoires from more than 5 Graves' hyperthyroidism patients. Following sampling, methimazole starting at 30 mg daily was given to hyperthyroidism patients, and high-dose intravenous methylprednisolone was given to ophthalmopathy patients. Summary of the overall study and its limitations: A 13 V-J signature model separated ophthalmopathy from stable hyperthyroidism, with about 88% sensitivity and roughly 82% specificity in cross-validation and 80%/75% in testing. During validation, the model predicted progression to ophthalmopathy a median of roughly 7.1 months ahead of onset, with 70.59% sensitivity and 72.22% specificity. Most expanded thyroid clonotypes (frequency above 0.001) were also detected in blood, suggesting blood repertoires may reflect thyroid immune responses. No statistical method was used to fix the sample size in advance, and group allocation was not hidden from the investigators.

Trimming leaves V shorter by 6 bases and J shorter by 5 bases, with the junction holding 6 bases beyond the gene matches. CDR1 and CDR2 are read off the germline V gene as MNHEY and SVGAGI. The CDR3 holds 13 amino acids from the cysteine to the phenylalanine. Only CDR3 DNA remains: 39 bases, in frame from the first base. Amplification of TCR beta CDR3 regions was carried out from RNA transcripts. For the first round of RT-PCR on the TCR CDR3, the HTBI primer set was used together with the Qiagen OneStep RT-PCR kit. The libraries were constructed in a second round of multiplex PCR and then size-selected and purified. Libraries were sequenced paired-end with 100 bp reads on an Illumina HiSeq2000. As for how the authors treated the data: Raw data were processed with SOAPnuke, discarding reads with adapters, uncalled bases, mean Phred below 15, or no exact constant-primer or identifier match. COPE v1.2.5 was used to merge high-quality paired reads, and clonotypes were defined as unique nucleotide sequences. Clonotypes were aligned to IMGT TRBV, TRBD and TRBJ reference segments using MiTCR v1.1. Only V-J combinations with frequency above 0.0001, covering about 99% of repertoires, were analysed. The TCS score was defined as the ratio of F50 (clonal expansion) to E x V (chaos), calculated using BLOSUM62-based TCRdist between CDR3 peptides within each V-J. Welch's t-statistics and random forest reduced just over 500 V-J features to 13, which were used in a naive Bayes classifier (R e1071). The similarity between thyroid and blood repertoires was quantified using the Morisita-Horn index. The public reads were quality trimmed at Q25 with fastp and then assembled into clones with MiXCR by TCRdb, keeping productive beta chains. Entries that share a CDR3 protein sequence are merged under the most common genes and DNA. In this record, the V and J calls reflect TCRdb's handling and not the investigators' own analysis. In all, the sample holds a few hundred thousand distinct CDR3 sequences, and 35% to 55% of those were seen once. The ten largest clones capture 15% to 20% of the sample.

Exclusion was applied to patients with uncontrolled infections, other autoimmune diseases, pregnancy or lactation. Diagnoses relied on clinical symptoms, serum thyroxine and TRAb, thyroid ultrasound and orbital computed tomography. Total RNA was extracted with Trizol reagent, and quality was checked on an Agilent 2100 Bioanalyzer. This receptor was obtained from an adult woman with Graves' disease, either hyperthyroidism or ophthalmopathy (not recorded which). The chain uses TRBV6-5 and TRBJ2-7; 8 bases in between match TRBD2. Source material: peripheral blood or thyroid tissue (not recorded which). The CDR3 in this case is CASSQGLANEQYF. The bases read TGTGCCAGCAGCCAAGGACTAGCCAACGAGCAGTACTTC.